This T cell receptor beta chain was documented in a study of blood T cell repertoires in COVID-19. Across the study: Sites across the United States, Italy and Spain contributed samples from acute and convalescent COVID-19. Sources were T cells, B-cell-depleted T cells, or PBMCs; the material itself was cDNA or gDNA.

Patients at the Seattle site were enrolled during active infection and followed longitudinally. Germline CDR1 and CDR2: SGHNT and YYREEE (reference sequence). This CDR3 contains 16 residues. Between the trimmed V and J ends, which lost 5 bases and 0 bases, there was a span of 15 bases. Original methodology: Counts of nucleated cells, estimated from reference gene primer amplification, were obtained. Assay: immunoSEQ multiplex PCR; the TCRdb copy retains only in-frame clones and omits some. The DNA gave D and trimming, while V, J and clone size come from that table. Among around 200,000 clones listed, approximately 81% were seen once.

The sample was peripheral blood. This chain uses TRBV5-4 with TRBJ2-1; maybe TRBD1 (5 bases). The TCR comes from a woman between 70 and 85 years old with COVID-19, enrolled during active disease. The CDR3 is CASSWSGASSYNEQFF. The CDR3 DNA follows: TGTGCCAGCAGTTGGAGTGGGGCAAGCTCCTACAATGAGCAGTTCTTC.